This entry is about one T cell receptor beta chain. Its antigen is currently unknown. These data are taken from a study of human T cells and chemical hapten exposure. Study-wide results and limits: Those TCRs sitting above 1 in 1000 frequency stayed the same with DPC sensitization. It was expanded TCRs that formed significantly more large CDR3 similarity clusters than controls did. All donors were alopecia patients, so their immunity may differ from that of healthy people.

Regarding time point: pre-sensitization, week 0. Documented treatment: therapeutic diphenylcyclopropenone sensitization with weekly scalp DPC. MiXCR was run by TCRdb on the RACE reads, yielding one entry per CDR3 protein. The table records 250,000 or so distinct CDR3 sequences, about 7.7% of them present only once. Germline V lookup: CDR1 SGHTA, CDR2 FQGNSA. Between the trimmed V and J ends, which lost 2 bases and 9 bases, there was a span of 8 bases. CDR3 size: 12 residues. The sequencing here drew on whole blood, taken in connection with sensitization to the hapten diphenylcyclopropenone (DPC). This clonotype was obtained from a man between 18 and 29 years old with alopecia areata. Some clones in this sample may be carry-over from other donors' samples. The chain recombines TRBV7-2 with TRBJ2-1; tentative D call: TRBD2 (6 bases). The CDR3: CASSLRAGEQFF. CDR3 in DNA: TGTGCCAGCAGCTTAAGAGCGGGTGAGCAGTTCTTC.